The TCR beta chain under discussion was sequenced for a study of glioma-infiltrating T cells after dendritic cell vaccination. Study as a whole: Dendritic cells derived from monocytes and pulsed with autologous tumor lysate formed the vaccine.

As to time point: after dendritic cell vaccination, including at tumor progression/relapse. Germline CDR1 and CDR2: SGHRS and YFSETQ. The CDR3 spans 14 residues. The J segment lost 3 bases and the V segment lost 7 bases, leaving 9 bases of the junction unmatched. Sequenced by immunoSEQ multiplex PCR; TCRdb stores in-frame clones only, minus some. The table shows 65,000 to 80,000 clones, with 87% occurring only once. The sample in question was blood, obtained after dendritic cell vaccination. The clonotype was recovered from a human donor with glioblastoma. The chain joins TRBV5-1 to TRBJ2-5; TRBD2 matches 7 bases. The CDR3 here is CASGLGGSEETQYF. The CDR3 DNA is TGCGCCAGCGGGCTGGGGGGGTCGGAAGAGACCCAGTACTTC.